This T cell receptor (beta chain) was recorded in a study of blood T cell repertoires in COVID-19. Across the whole study: Collection of acute and convalescent COVID-19 samples took place in the United States, Italy and Spain.

All enrollees were roughly 18 to 90 years old and from fewer than 30 US areas. Symptom resolution, clearance, or two negative PCRs marked the recovered donors of Cohort 3. The CDR3 loop spans 14 amino acids. The germline V gene has CDR1 SGHNT and CDR2 YYREEE (reference sequence). The V and J ends lost 0 bases and 8 bases respectively, with 14 bases between them. Assay used: immunoSEQ multiplex PCR; TCRdb lists only in-frame clones, some missing. The profile shows about 160,000 clones, approximately 79% of them singletons. The genes are TRBV5-4 and TRBJ1-2; D gene unclear. The sequence was obtained from a man over 45 who had recovered from COVID-19. The sequenced sample consisted of PBMCs or T cells enriched from blood (not recorded which). CDR3 coding DNA: TGTGCCAGCAGCTTGGATGGAGGAGCGGGAGGCTACACCTTC. Translation gives CASSLDGGAGGYTF. The full variable domain, its missing parts supplied by reference TRBV5-4 and TRBJ1-2, is ETGVTQSPTHLIKTRGQQVTLRCSSQSGHNTVSWYQQALGQGPQFIFQYYREEENGRGNFPPRFSGLQFPNYSSELNVNALELDDSALYLCASSLDGGAGGYTFGSGTRLTVV.